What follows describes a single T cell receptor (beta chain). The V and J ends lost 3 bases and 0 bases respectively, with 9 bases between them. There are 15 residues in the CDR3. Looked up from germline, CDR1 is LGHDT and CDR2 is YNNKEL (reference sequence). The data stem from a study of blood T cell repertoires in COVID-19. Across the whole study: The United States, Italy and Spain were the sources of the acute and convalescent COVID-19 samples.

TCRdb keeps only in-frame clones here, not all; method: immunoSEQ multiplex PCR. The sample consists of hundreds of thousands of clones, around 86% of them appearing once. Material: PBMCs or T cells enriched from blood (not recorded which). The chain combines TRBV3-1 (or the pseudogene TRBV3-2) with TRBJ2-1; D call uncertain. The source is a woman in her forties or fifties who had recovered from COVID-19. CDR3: CASSQGHSSYNEQFF. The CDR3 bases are TGTGCCAGCAGCCAGGGCCATAGCTCCTACAATGAGCAGTTCTTC.